This T cell receptor beta chain is from a study of preoperative IRX-2 immunotherapy in early breast cancer. The data were produced by immunoSEQ multiplex PCR, yet TCRdb's version contains in-frame clones alone and is incomplete. The sample records some 19,000 clones, around four fifths being singletons. Treatment: preoperative locoregional IRX-2 cytokine immunotherapy. The germline V and J ends were trimmed by 3 bases and 2 bases, with 12 bases remaining between them. CDR1 is WSHSY and CDR2 is SAAADI in the germline V gene. This CDR3 region has 15 residues. The chain links TRBV10-2 to TRBJ2-3; maybe TRBD1 (5 bases). This receptor was taken from a human donor with breast cancer. Here the sequenced sample was lymph node tissue, taken after IRX-2 immunotherapy. This CDR3 reads CASSERQKLTDTQYF. The CDR3 nucleotides are TGCGCCAGCAGTGAACGACAGAAACTCACAGATACGCAGTATTTT.